These 26 T cell receptor beta chains were all obtained from the same sample, sequenced in a study of T cells in women clearing cervical HPV infection. Assay used: immunoSEQ multiplex PCR; TCRdb lists only in-frame clones, some missing. The sample holds tens of thousands of clones. Material: blood buffy coat. These receptors came from a woman aged 18-70 years with a cervical HPV16 infection that either progressed to CIN3+ or cleared (not recorded which).

With respect to this clone: The CDR3 end falls 3 residues outside the read, so it is completed with the germline J gene. The chain couples TRBV19 to TRBJ1-6; possibly TRBD1 for D (5 bases). Germline CDR1 and CDR2: LNHDA and SQIVND (reference sequence). There are 20 residues in the CDR3. Trimming removed 5 bases at V and 0 bases at J, with 23 bases between. The sequenced part of the CDR3 DNA is TGTGCCAGTAGTCCAAACCAGGGCGGACCTACCAGCTCCTATAATTCACCC. Amino acid sequence: CASSPNQGGPTSSYNSP. The whole CDR3 is CASSPNQGGPTSSYNSPLHF. The full variable domain, in which reference TRBV19 and TRBJ1-6 provide the parts outside the CDR3, is DGGITQSPKYLFRKEGQNVTLSCEQNLNHDAMYWYRQDPGQGLRLIYYSQIVNDFQKGDIAEGYSVSREKKESFPLTVTSAQKNPTAFYLCASSPNQGGPTSSYNSPLHFGNGTRLTVT.

Worth noting for this clone: The observed sequence ends 3 residues before the CDR3 terminus, with the missing tail filled in from the germline J gene. This chain uses TRBV19 with TRBJ2-1; D is undetermined. Trimming shortened V by 3 bases and J by 1 base, and 10 bases separated the two germline ends. This CDR3 contains 15 residues. The germline V gene has CDR1 LNHDA and CDR2 SQIVND (reference sequence). The CDR3: CASSMVVQSYNEQFF. The DNA read from the CDR3 is TGTGCCAGTAGTATGGTAGTACAGTCCTACAATGAG. The entire variable domain, with the rest obtained from reference TRBV19 and TRBJ2-1, is as follows: DGGITQSPKYLFRKEGQNVTLSCEQNLNHDAMYWYRQDPGQGLRLIYYSQIVNDFQKGDIAEGYSVSREKKESFPLTVTSAQKNPTAFYLCASSMVVQSYNEQFFGPGTRLTVL.

Turning to this clone: The CDR3 end falls 3 residues outside the read, so it is completed with the germline J gene. The chain combines TRBV20-1 with TRBJ2-2; D may be TRBD2 (5 bases). CDR1 DFQATT and CDR2 SNEGSKA come from the germline V gene (reference sequence). Trimming took off 1 base at V and 7 bases at J, with 10 bases between the two ends. CDR3 size: 13 residues. The covered CDR3 bases are TGCAGTGCTAGAGTCCAGGCGGGCGGGGAG. Translation: CSARVQAGGE. The full CDR3 is CSARVQAGGELFF.

A note on this clone: From the germline J gene comes the end of the CDR3, since the read stops 3 residues before it. The chain couples TRBV7-6 to TRBJ2-1, with D uncertain. Germline loops: CDR1 SGHVS, CDR2 FNYEAQ. Trimming pared 3 bases from V and 0 bases from J, leaving 9 bases between. The CDR3 totals 15 residues. Here the CDR3 reads CASSFTQSSYNEQFF. Partial CDR3 DNA: TGTGCCAGCAGCTTTACGCAGAGCTCCTACAATGAG.

As regards this clone: The missing CDR3 end, 3 residues past where the read stops, is filled in from the germline J gene. This chain joins TRBV7-9 and TRBJ2-5, with TRBD1 identical over 7 bases. Germline V gives CDR1 SEHNR, CDR2 FQNEAQ (reference sequence). There are 15 residues in the CDR3. Trimming cost V 3 bases and J 0 bases; bases outside gene matches: 4. CDR3 DNA, as far as it was read: TGTGCCAGCAGCTTGGGAACAGGGGACCAAGAGACC. It translates to CASSLGTGDQET. The full CDR3 sequence reads CASSLGTGDQETQYF.

In regard to this clone: The sequence runs out 3 residues before the end of the CDR3; the remainder is reconstructed from the germline J gene. This chain links TRBV28 with TRBJ2-7; D might be TRBD2 (7 bases). CDR1 is MDHEN and CDR2 is SYDVKM in the germline V gene. The V end was cut by 7 bases, the J end by 2 bases, with 15 bases between. The CDR3 loop spans 14 amino acids. CDR3 protein: CASTTGGGPYEQYF. The DNA read from the CDR3 is TGTGCCAGCACCACTGGGGGGGGCCCCTACGAG.

In regard to this clone: The observed sequence ends 3 residues before the CDR3 terminus, with the missing tail filled in from the germline J gene. This chain links TRBV5-4 with TRBJ2-2, with D perhaps TRBD1 (5 bases). CDR1 is SGHNT, CDR2 YYREEE, per germline (reference sequence). This CDR3 contains 11 residues. Trimming pared 6 bases from V and 6 bases from J, leaving 6 bases between. The DNA read from the CDR3 is TGTGCCAGCAAGGGGTCCGGGGAG. Translated, it gives CASKGSGE. The whole CDR3 sequence reads CASKGSGELFF.

Points on this clone: The read comes to an end 3 residues before the CDR3 does, leaving the germline J gene to fill in the end. The genes are TRBV20-1 and TRBJ2-7, with D tentatively TRBD2 (6 bases). V was trimmed by 6 bases and J by 1 base, leaving 13 bases between them. There are 13 residues in the CDR3. Germline V CDR1 and CDR2: DFQATT, SNEGSKA (reference sequence). Here the CDR3 reads CSAKGSGSYEQYF. The CDR3 DNA, read in part, is TGCAGTGCCAAGGGGAGCGGGTCCTACGAG.

As regards this clone: The observed sequence ends 3 residues before the CDR3 terminus, with the missing tail filled in from the germline J gene. The rearrangement joins TRBV4-2 to TRBJ2-5; 7 bases fit TRBD2. In germline, CDR1 is LGHNA, CDR2 YNFKEQ. The CDR3 sequence is 17 residues long. With V trimmed by 4 bases and J by 0 bases, 11 bases remained unmatched. The CDR3 bases that were read are TGTGCCAGCAGCCGAACCGGGCTAGCGGCAGACCAAGAGACC. This gives the protein CASSRTGLAADQET. The CDR3 in full is CASSRTGLAADQETQYF.

Comments on this clone: The read gets to within 3 residues of the CDR3 end, and the germline J gene fills in the rest. This chain uses TRBV2 with TRBJ2-3, with 8 bases fitting TRBD2. The CDR3 covers 15 residues. After removal of 2 bases from V and 1 base from J, the junction contained 2 bases not matched to a gene. CDR1 and CDR2 from the germline V gene are SNHLY and FYNNEI. CDR3 amino acids: CASSEILAGTDTQYF. CDR3 bases read: TGTGCCAGCAGTGAAATACTAGCGGGCACAGATACG.

CDR3 DNA (partial): TGTGCCAGCAGTTTAAGGGGAGGCAATCAGCCC. Translation: CASSLRGGNQP. The CDR3 as a whole reads CASSLRGGNQPQHF. This chain connects TRBV12-3 or TRBV12-4 to TRBJ1-5; the D gene is possibly TRBD1 (5 bases). The read stops 3 residues short of the end of the CDR3; the missing end is completed from the germline J gene. V was clipped by 2 bases and J by 2 bases, with 7 bases between them. CDR3 size: 14 residues.

This chain's CDR3 is CASSSGQGGFQPQHF. The CDR3 bases that were read are TGTGCCAGCAGCTCAGGGCAGGGAGGTTTTCAGCCC. This chain links TRBV7-2 with TRBJ1-5, with D possibly being TRBD1 (5 bases). The read terminates 3 residues before the CDR3 end, so the remaining end is supplied by the germline J gene. CDR1 and CDR2 from the germline V gene are SGHTA and FQGNSA. This CDR3 has 15 amino acids. V was cut by 4 bases and J by 6 bases, with 16 bases left in between.

Concerning this clone: Read data end 3 residues before the CDR3 end; the end is taken from the germline J gene. The chain couples TRBV30 to TRBJ1-2; 9 bases agree with TRBD1. V shed 3 bases, J shed 6 bases, and the junction held 5 bases outside the gene matches. Per germline, CDR1 GTSNPN and CDR2 SVGIG (reference sequence). This CDR3 contains 13 residues. This CDR3 is CAWSEDRGNGYTF. The part of the CDR3 DNA that was read is TGTGCCTGGAGCGAGGACAGGGGAAATGGC.

A note on this clone: The read gets to within 3 residues of the CDR3 end, and the germline J gene fills in the rest. V and J are TRBV6-4 and TRBJ2-2, with 9 bases lining up with TRBD2. The CDR3 sequence is 14 residues long. Germline CDR1 is MRHNA and CDR2 is SNTAGT. Losses at the gene ends were 3 bases for V and 4 bases for J; bases not matched to a gene: 0. CDR3 DNA, as far as it was read: TGTGCCAGCAGTGAGCGGGGGGGCACCGGGGAG. Encoded protein: CASSERGGTGE. The entire CDR3 protein reads CASSERGGTGELFF.

Details on this clone: The missing CDR3 end, 3 residues past where the read stops, is filled in from the germline J gene. V and J are TRBV28 and TRBJ2-7; TRBD1 agrees at 10 bases. V shed 5 bases and J 5 bases; nucleotides not matched to a gene: 6. CDR1 MDHEN and CDR2 SYDVKM come from the germline V gene. CDR3 length: 14 amino acids. The CDR3 sequence: CASSPRGQGNEQYF. The covered CDR3 bases are TGTGCCAGCAGTCCGCGGGGACAGGGGAACGAG.

Notes on this clone: The DNA ends 3 residues before the CDR3 does, and the rest of the CDR3 is filled in from the germline J gene. V gene TRBV10-1 combines with J gene TRBJ1-1; D call uncertain. Germline lookup yields CDR1 WNHNN and CDR2 SYGVQD (reference sequence). The V end lost 9 bases, the J end lost 5 bases, and 16 bases lay between the germline ends. The CDR3 has 13 residues. CDR3 sequence: CARLATTWTEAFF. Incomplete CDR3 DNA: TGCGCCAGACTCGCGACGACATGGACTGAA.

A remark on this clone: The read ends 3 residues shy of where the CDR3 ends; the end is completed using the germline J gene. The chain recombines TRBV5-1 with TRBJ2-3; 8 bases are a match to TRBD2. Germline V lookup: CDR1 SGHRS, CDR2 YFSETQ. The V and J ends lost 4 bases and 1 base, in that order; junction bases with no gene match: 8. CDR3 length equals 16 residues. The CDR3: CASSPGRGAGTDTQYF. CDR3 DNA (partial): TGCGCCAGCAGCCCGGGGCGGGGGGCGGGCACAGATACG.

The part of the CDR3 DNA that was read is TGCGCCAGCAGCCAGACTAGCGGGGGAGAAAATGAG. It codes for CASSQTSGGENE. The whole CDR3 is CASSQTSGGENEQFF. The rearrangement joins TRBV5-1 to TRBJ2-1; TRBD2 agrees at 12 bases. The read halts 3 residues ahead of the CDR3 end, with the missing end drawn from the germline J gene. This CDR3 comprises 15 residues. Germline loops: CDR1 SGHRS, CDR2 YFSETQ. The J segment lost 7 bases and the V segment lost 4 bases, leaving 6 bases of the junction unmatched. Full variable domain (outside the CDR3, taken from reference TRBV5-1 and TRBJ2-1): KAGVTQTPRYLIKTRGQQVTLSCSPISGHRSVSWYQQTPGQGLQFLFEYFSETQRNKGNFPGRFSGRQFSNSRSEMNVSTLELGDSALYLCASSQTSGGENEQFFGPGTRLTVL.

In the case of this clone: The read ends 3 residues shy of where the CDR3 ends; the end is completed using the germline J gene. This chain joins TRBV20-1 and TRBJ2-7, with 8 bases that match TRBD2. V lost 0 bases and J lost 6; bases outside the gene matches: 10. The germline CDR1 and CDR2 sequences are DFQATT and SNEGSKA (reference sequence). CDR3 length: 15 amino acids. Incomplete CDR3 DNA: TGCAGTGCTAGAGATCTTCGGGGGGGCACAATCGAG. It specifies CSARDLRGGTIE. The full CDR3 protein is CSARDLRGGTIEQYF.

The covered CDR3 bases are TGTGCCTGGAGTGTAGGTTTAGGGGGCAGGGACACC. Translated, it gives CAWSVGLGGRDT. The full CDR3 is CAWSVGLGGRDTIYF. The chain couples TRBV30 to TRBJ1-3; 7 positions match TRBD1. From the germline J gene comes the end of the CDR3, since the read stops 3 residues before it. Germline trimming cut 0 bases from V and 8 bases from J; bases unmatched to any gene: 10. The germline CDR1 and CDR2 sequences are GTSNPN and SVGIG (reference sequence). The CDR3 runs to 15 residues.

As regards this clone: With the read ending 3 residues before the CDR3 end, the germline J gene is used to fill in that end. The J gene is TRBJ2-5, the V gene TRBV4-1; 8 nucleotides agree with TRBD2. Germline CDR1 is MGHRA and CDR2 is YSYEKL. After removal of 1 base from V and 5 bases from J, the junction contained 9 bases not matched to a gene. The CDR3 has 16 amino acids. The DNA read from the CDR3 is TGCGCCAGCAGCCAAGCCTACGGGGGGGCAGGGGAGACC. The encoded protein is CASSQAYGGAGET. In full, the CDR3 reads CASSQAYGGAGETQYF.

In regard to this clone: The read terminates 3 residues before the CDR3 end, so the remaining end is supplied by the germline J gene. The rearrangement joins TRBV2 to TRBJ2-7; D not resolved. The germline CDR1 and CDR2 sequences are SNHLY and FYNNEI. V lost 7 bases to trimming and J lost 2 bases, with 15 bases between them. This CDR3 has 14 residues. The CDR3 loop is CASKDSAKAYEQYF. Incomplete CDR3 DNA: TGTGCCAGCAAAGACTCTGCCAAAGCCTACGAG.

Remarks on this clone: From the germline J gene comes the end of the CDR3, since the read stops 3 residues before it. This chain connects TRBV7-8 to TRBJ2-5; 8 bases line up with TRBD1. The germline CDR1 and CDR2 sequences are SGHVS and FQNEAQ. The J segment lost 5 bases and the V segment lost 6 bases, leaving 5 bases of the junction unmatched. The CDR3 spans 13 residues. The CDR3 sequence: CASSAGGRETQYF. CDR3 bases read: TGTGCCAGCAGTGCAGGGGGCCGGGAGACC.

In regard to this clone: Read data end 3 residues before the CDR3 end; the end is taken from the germline J gene. This chain connects TRBV20-1 to TRBJ1-2, with 10 bases that match TRBD1. Germline loops: CDR1 DFQATT, CDR2 SNEGSKA (reference sequence). This CDR3 has 17 residues. Germline trimming cut 6 bases from V and 4 bases from J; bases unmatched to any gene: 17. Partial CDR3 DNA: TGCAGTGCCCCTACCCCGGGACAGGGGATCGAGGGCTATGGC. Its protein is CSAPTPGQGIEGYG. The full CDR3 protein is CSAPTPGQGIEGYGYTF.

The CDR3 bases that were read are TGTGCCAGCAGCGTAGATAACTCGTTCGGCGAG. It codes for CASSVDNSFGE. From start to end, the CDR3 is CASSVDNSFGEQYF. This rearrangement joins TRBV9 to TRBJ2-7; D is undetermined. From the germline J gene comes the end of the CDR3, since the read stops 3 residues before it. CDR3 length: 14 residues. The germline V and J ends were trimmed by 0 bases and 6 bases, with 13 bases remaining between them. CDR1 is SGDLS and CDR2 is YYNGEE in the germline V gene.

Remarks on this clone: The read finishes 3 residues shy of the CDR3 end, and the germline J gene is used to complete it. The rearrangement uses TRBV10-3 and TRBJ1-1; D unclear. Germline V gene sequence: CDR1 ENHRY, CDR2 SYGVKD. Trimming stripped 6 bases from V and 1 base from J, with 9 bases between. The CDR3 is 13 amino acids. The CDR3 DNA, read in part, is TGTGCCATCAGGCGTACAGAGAACACTGAA. Translation: CAIRRTENTE. Given in full, the CDR3 is CAIRRTENTEAFF.